The 4 T cell receptor beta chains below were found in one sample sequenced in a study of blood T cell repertoires in COVID-19. Produced via immunoSEQ multiplex PCR; TCRdb's table is partial and in-frame only. The table includes approximately 250,000 clones, almost 85% detected once. What was sequenced was PBMCs or T cells enriched from blood (not recorded which). These receptors all stem from a man aged 35 to 55 who had recovered from COVID-19.

J is TRBJ1-2 and V is TRBV5-4; D is unclear. V gave up 0 bases and J gave up 4 bases, with 7 bases separating them. Germline CDR1 reads SGHNT; CDR2 reads YYREEE (reference sequence). The CDR3 length is 13 residues. In DNA form, the CDR3 reads TGTGCCAGCAGCTTGGGGCATTCCTATGGCTACACCTTC. It yields the protein CASSLGHSYGYTF.

The table lists this clone with a count of one. This sequence joins TRBV29-1 and TRBJ2-3; D might be TRBD1 (5 bases). Germline CDR1 reads SQVTM; CDR2 reads ANQGSEA. The CDR3 has 15 amino acids. V gave up 4 bases and J gave up 0 bases, with 14 bases separating them. The CDR3 region has the DNA TGCAGCGTTGTTCCCGCTGGGGCTAGCACAGATACGCAGTATTTT. Protein product: CSVVPAGASTDTQYF.

This chain's CDR3 is CASSPAGNTEAFF. For the CDR3, the DNA is TGTGCCAGCTCACCAGCCGGGAACACTGAAGCTTTCTTT. The chain recombines TRBV18 with TRBJ1-1; D unclear. Germline assignment: CDR1 KGHSH and CDR2 LQKENI. With 2 bases removed from V and 1 base from J, the gap between germline ends came to 5 bases. The CDR3 consists of 13 residues.

This chain joins TRBV5-1 and TRBJ1-1; TRBD1 matches at 7 bases. This CDR3 spans 16 amino acids. The V gene end was trimmed by 1 base and the J gene end by 8 bases; junction bases not matched to a gene: 14. Per the germline V gene, CDR1 is SGHRS and CDR2 is YFSETQ. Here the CDR3 DNA reads TGCGCCAGCAGCTTGATGGGGTTGGGGACAGTGCTCGAAGCTTTCTTT. It codes for CASSLMGLGTVLEAFF.